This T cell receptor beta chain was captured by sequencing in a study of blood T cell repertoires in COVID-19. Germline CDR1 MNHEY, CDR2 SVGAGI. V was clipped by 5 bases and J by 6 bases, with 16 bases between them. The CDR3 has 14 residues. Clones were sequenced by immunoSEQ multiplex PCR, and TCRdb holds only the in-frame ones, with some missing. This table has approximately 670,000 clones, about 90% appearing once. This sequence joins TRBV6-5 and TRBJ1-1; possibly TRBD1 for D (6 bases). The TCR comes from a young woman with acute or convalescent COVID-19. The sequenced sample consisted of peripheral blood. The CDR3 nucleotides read TGTGCCAGCAGTAATGGACAGACCCTCGCTGAAGCTTTCTTT. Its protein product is CASSNGQTLAEAFF.